Presented here are 16 T cell receptor beta chains from one specimen sequenced in a study of blood T cell repertoires in COVID-19. TCRdb's table, derived via immunoSEQ multiplex PCR, lists solely in-frame clones and lacks some. The sample lists 250,000 to 350,000 clones, around 82% occurring once. Specimen: peripheral blood. The receptors derive from a person aged 65 to 79 with COVID-19, enrolled during active disease.

The chain has TRBV30 and TRBJ1-6; the D gene is possibly TRBD1 (6 bases). Trimming took 3 bases from V and 0 from J, leaving 15 bases between them. Germline V gene sequence: CDR1 GTSNPN, CDR2 SVGIG (reference sequence). The CDR3 contains 17 residues. The CDR3 region has the DNA TGTGCCTGGAGCGTGGGACATTATAGCTCCTATAATTCACCCCTCCACTTT. Encoded protein: CAWSVGHYSSYNSPLHF.

The chain couples TRBV28 to TRBJ2-7; 11 bases align to TRBD1. The CDR3 has 14 residues. V was pared by 2 bases and J by 4 bases, with 1 base of the junction left unmatched. Germline V CDR1 and CDR2: MDHEN, SYDVKM. Here the CDR3 reads CASSLGDRGYEQYF. CDR3 nucleotide sequence: TGTGCCAGCAGTTTAGGGGACAGGGGGTACGAGCAGTACTTC.

The chain joins TRBV4-3 to TRBJ2-1; 9 nucleotides match TRBD1. With V trimmed by 3 bases and J by 6 bases, 6 bases remained unmatched. Germline-derived CDR1 and CDR2 are LGHNA and YSLEER. The CDR3 consists of 15 residues. The DNA for the CDR3 is TGCGCCAGCAGCCATCTACGGACAGGGGCCAATGAGCAGTTCTTC. Translating gives CASSHLRTGANEQFF.

V usage is TRBV19 and J usage is TRBJ1-6; D gene ambiguous. V was cut by 3 bases and J by 7 bases, with 13 bases left in between. Per the germline V gene, CDR1 is LNHDA and CDR2 is SQIVND (reference sequence). The CDR3 loop spans 15 amino acids. CDR3 DNA: TGTGCCAGTAGTATCGGTCCAGCGGGAAATTCACCCCTCCACTTT. It specifies CASSIGPAGNSPLHF. Using reference TRBV19 and TRBJ1-6 for the parts outside the CDR3, the full variable domain is DGGITQSPKYLFRKEGQNVTLSCEQNLNHDAMYWYRQDPGQGLRLIYYSQIVNDFQKGDIAEGYSVSREKKESFPLTVTSAQKNPTAFYLCASSIGPAGNSPLHFGNGTRLTVT.

This CDR3 is CASSERGGGTPYNEQFF. CDR3 nucleotides: TGTGCCAGCAGTGAAAGGGGGGGCGGGACTCCCTACAATGAGCAGTTCTTC. The chain has TRBV6-1 and TRBJ2-1; tentatively, D is TRBD2 (7 bases). V was shortened by 2 bases and J by 2 bases, with 16 bases between the two germline ends. This CDR3 has 17 amino acids. Germline values: CDR1 MNHNS, CDR2 SASEGT.

CDR3 loop: CASSDPSGRGTDTQYF. CDR3 bases: TGCGCCAGCAGTGACCCAAGCGGGAGGGGCACAGATACGCAGTATTTT. The chain uses TRBV10-2 and TRBJ2-3; 10 nucleotides agree with TRBD2. The J segment lost 1 base and the V segment lost 3 bases, leaving 4 bases of the junction unmatched. This CDR3 contains 16 residues. Germline CDR1 WSHSY, CDR2 SAAADI.

The chain joins TRBV9 to TRBJ2-1; perhaps TRBD2 as D (5 bases). The CDR3 has 13 amino acids. Trimming cost V 0 bases and J 9 bases, with 10 bases left between them. Germline CDR1 SGDLS, CDR2 YYNGEE. CDR3 in amino acids: CASSVGLAFEQFF. DNA of the CDR3: TGTGCCAGCAGCGTAGGGCTAGCTTTTGAGCAGTTCTTC.

This clone was counted at least ten times. The V gene is TRBV9, the J gene TRBJ1-2, with 8 nucleotides matching TRBD1. The CDR3 covers 11 residues. Germline lookup yields CDR1 SGDLS and CDR2 YYNGEE. The J segment lost 13 bases and the V segment lost 2 bases, leaving 4 bases of the junction unmatched. CDR3 DNA: TGTGCCAGCAGCGTGGGACAGGTCTTCACCTTC. Translation: CASSVGQVFTF.

V and J are TRBV30 and TRBJ2-2; 8 bases fit TRBD1. The germline V gene encodes CDR1 GTSNPN and CDR2 SVGIG (reference sequence). The CDR3 spans 14 residues. After removal of 5 bases from V and 6 bases from J, the junction contained 8 bases not matched to a gene. Here the CDR3 DNA reads TGTGCCTGGGCCAGGGGGCGTGTTGCCGGGGAGCTGTTTTTT. It is translated as CAWARGRVAGELFF.

J is TRBJ2-7 and V is TRBV28; D is perhaps TRBD1 (5 bases). The CDR3 has 11 residues. From germline, CDR1 is MDHEN and CDR2 SYDVKM. The DNA for the CDR3 is TGTGCTTCAGGGATAGCCTACGAGCAGTACTTC. This sequence encodes CASGIAYEQYF.

V gene TRBV24-1 combines with J gene TRBJ2-1, with D maybe TRBD1 (6 bases). Germline V gene lookup returns CDR1 KGHDR and CDR2 SFDVKD. Trimming pared 6 bases from V and 2 bases from J, leaving 13 bases between. This CDR3 has 15 amino acids. The CDR3 sequence: CATSYSGQAYNEQFF. The CDR3 DNA reads TGTGCCACCAGTTACTCGGGACAAGCCTACAATGAGCAGTTCTTC.

The genes are TRBV7-2 and TRBJ2-3, with D possibly matching TRBD2 (7 bases). This CDR3 spans 17 amino acids. Germline V gives CDR1 SGHTA, CDR2 FQGNSA. The germline V and J ends were trimmed by 5 bases and 1 base, with 19 bases remaining between them. CDR3 in DNA: TGTGCCAGCAGCATAGGCCTAGGGGGGGGACGCACAGATACGCAGTATTTT. This sequence encodes CASSIGLGGGRTDTQYF.

The chain combines TRBV27 with TRBJ1-4, with 9 positions matching TRBD1. Germline CDR1 is MNHEY and CDR2 is SMNVEV (reference sequence). After removal of 0 bases from V and 7 bases from J, the junction contained 12 bases not matched to a gene. This CDR3 comprises 18 residues. The CDR3 coding sequence is TGTGCCAGCAGTTTATCCGGTGGCTTACGGGACAGGGTTGAAAAACTGTTTTTT. Translation: CASSLSGGLRDRVEKLFF.

The chain has TRBV30 and TRBJ1-4, with D possibly TRBD1 on 6 matching bases. V lost 1 base to trimming and J lost 3 bases, with 12 bases between them. The CDR3 sequence is 15 residues long. CDR1 GTSNPN and CDR2 SVGIG come from the germline V gene (reference sequence). The CDR3 nucleotides read TGTGCCTGGAGTGGAAAGGGGGGGTCTAATGAAAAACTGTTTTTT. Protein product: CAWSGKGGSNEKLFF.

The chain is built from TRBV30 and TRBJ1-6; 7 nucleotides agree with TRBD1. In germline, CDR1 is GTSNPN, CDR2 SVGIG (reference sequence). V was pared by 0 bases and J by 8 bases, with 19 bases of the junction left unmatched. The length of the CDR3 is 19 residues. In DNA, the CDR3 is TGTGCCTGGAGTGTTTCAGGGGGGAAGCAGGGGTGGCCATATTCACCCCTCCACTTT. Translated, it gives CAWSVSGGKQGWPYSPLHF.

V and J are TRBV6-1 and TRBJ1-6; D not certain. The germline gives CDR1 MNHNS, CDR2 SASEGT. V lost 6 bases and J lost 10, with 25 bases in between. This CDR3 has 17 residues. The CDR3 protein is CASSEIPSRGLRSPLHF. Here the CDR3 DNA reads TGTGCCAGCAGCGAAATCCCCAGTCGGGGTCTCCGGTCACCCCTCCACTTT.